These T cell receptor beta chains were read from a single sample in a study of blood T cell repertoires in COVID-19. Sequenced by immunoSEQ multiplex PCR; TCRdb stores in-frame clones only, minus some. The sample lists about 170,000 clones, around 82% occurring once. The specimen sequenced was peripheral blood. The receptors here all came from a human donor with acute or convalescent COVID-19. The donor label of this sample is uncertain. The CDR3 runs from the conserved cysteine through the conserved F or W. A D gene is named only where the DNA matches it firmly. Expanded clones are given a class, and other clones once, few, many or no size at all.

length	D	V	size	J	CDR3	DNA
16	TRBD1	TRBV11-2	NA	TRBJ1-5	CASSLGTGGGDQPQHF	TGTGCCAGCAGCTTAGGTACAGGGGGGGGCGATCAGCCCCAGCATTTT
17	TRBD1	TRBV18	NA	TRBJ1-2	CASSSVNPGQGVYGYTF	TGTGCCAGCTCATCGGTTAATCCGGGACAGGGCGTCTATGGCTACACCTTC
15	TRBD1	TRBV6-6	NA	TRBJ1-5	CASTYSDRGNQPQHF	TGTGCCAGCACCTACTCGGACAGGGGCAATCAGCCCCAGCATTTT
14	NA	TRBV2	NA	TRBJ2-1	CASRSLAGVDEQFF	TGTGCCAGCAGGTCCCTAGCTGGGGTGGATGAGCAGTTCTTC
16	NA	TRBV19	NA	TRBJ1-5	CASSISHGGNNQPQHF	TGTGCCAGTAGTATTAGCCATGGCGGCAACAATCAGCCCCAGCATTTT
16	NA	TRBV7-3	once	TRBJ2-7	CASSLRGAGGTYEQYF	TGTGCCAGCAGCTTAAGAGGGGCCGGGGGAACCTACGAGCAGTACTTC
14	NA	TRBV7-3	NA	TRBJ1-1	CASSRGGVNTEAFF	TGTGCCAGCAGCCGTGGAGGGGTGAACACTGAAGCTTTCTTT
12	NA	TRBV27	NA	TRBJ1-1	CASSYQGREAFF	TGTGCCAGCAGTTACCAGGGGCGGGAAGCTTTCTTT
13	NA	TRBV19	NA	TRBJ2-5	CASSNGGPETQYF	TGTGCCAGTAGTAACGGGGGGCCAGAGACCCAGTACTTC
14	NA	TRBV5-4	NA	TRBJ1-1	CASSLRRGGPEAFF	TGTGCCAGCAGCTTGCGCAGGGGCGGCCCTGAAGCTTTCTTT
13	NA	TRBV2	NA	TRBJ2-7	CASSGSRALGQYF	TGTGCCAGCAGTGGGTCCAGGGCCCTCGGGCAGTACTTC
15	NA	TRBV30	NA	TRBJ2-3	CAWGLRGASTDTQYF	TGTGCCTGGGGGCTCCGGGGGGCTAGCACAGATACGCAGTATTTT
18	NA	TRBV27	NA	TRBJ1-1	CASSLSYFPPPLNTEAFF	TGTGCCAGCAGTTTATCGTACTTTCCTCCCCCTTTGAACACTGAAGCTTTCTTT
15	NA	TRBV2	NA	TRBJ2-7	CASSEVRGSSYEQYF	TGTGCCAGCAGTGAAGTCAGGGGAAGTTCCTACGAGCAGTACTTC
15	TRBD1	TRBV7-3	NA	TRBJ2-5	CASRPGPGGFETQYF	TGTGCCAGCAGGCCCGGGCCAGGGGGCTTTGAGACCCAGTACTTC
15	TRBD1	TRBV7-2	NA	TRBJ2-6	CASSPQGAGANVLTF	TGTGCCAGCAGCCCCCAGGGGGCTGGGGCCAACGTCCTGACTTTC
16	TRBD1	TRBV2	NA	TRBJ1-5	CASSGQGAGSNQPQHF	TGTGCCAGCAGCGGGCAGGGGGCAGGTAGCAATCAGCCCCAGCATTTT
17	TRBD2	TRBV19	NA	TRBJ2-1	CATATGTSGGAGNEQFF	TGTGCCACCGCGACCGGGACTAGCGGGGGGGCAGGGAATGAGCAGTTCTTC
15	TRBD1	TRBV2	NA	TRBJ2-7	CASSELGQGAYEQYF	TGTGCCAGCAGTGAATTGGGACAGGGGGCCTACGAGCAGTACTTC
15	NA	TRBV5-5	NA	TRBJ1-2	CASRLQHQEGYGYTF	TGTGCCAGCAGGCTCCAACATCAGGAGGGCTATGGCTACACCTTC
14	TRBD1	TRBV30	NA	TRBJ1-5	CAWSVQGASQPQHF	TGTGCCTGGAGTGTACAGGGGGCTAGTCAGCCCCAGCATTTT
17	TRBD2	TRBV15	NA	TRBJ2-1	CATSRELAGDPWDEQFF	TGTGCCACCAGCAGAGAACTAGCGGGGGATCCCTGGGATGAGCAGTTCTTC
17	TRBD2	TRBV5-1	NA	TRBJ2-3	CASSLWGLAGGTDTQYF	TGCGCCAGCAGCTTGTGGGGACTAGCAGGAGGCACAGATACGCAGTATTTT
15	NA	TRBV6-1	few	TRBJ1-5	CASSEGAPSNQPQHF	TGTGCCAGCAGTGAAGGGGCACCTAGCAATCAGCCCCAGCATTTT
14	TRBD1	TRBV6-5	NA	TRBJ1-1	CASSGQGADTEAFF	TGTGCCAGCTCTGGACAGGGGGCAGACACTGAAGCTTTCTTT
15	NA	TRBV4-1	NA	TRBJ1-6	CASSRGSSYNSPLHF	TGCGCCAGCAGCCGCGGGAGCTCCTATAATTCACCCCTCCACTTT
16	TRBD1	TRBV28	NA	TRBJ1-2	CASSAPRDRVDYGYTF	TGTGCCAGCAGCGCACCCCGGGACAGGGTGGACTATGGCTACACCTTC
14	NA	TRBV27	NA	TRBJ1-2	CASSWGVGNYGYTF	TGTGCCAGCAGTTGGGGGGTGGGTAACTATGGCTACACCTTC
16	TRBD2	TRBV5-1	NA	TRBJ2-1	CASSSGTSGAYNEQFF	TGCGCCAGCAGCTCCGGGACTAGCGGGGCTTACAATGAGCAGTTCTTC
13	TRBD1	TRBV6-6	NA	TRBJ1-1	CASSTRGSTEAFF	TGTGCCAGCAGTACCAGGGGGTCAACTGAAGCTTTCTTT
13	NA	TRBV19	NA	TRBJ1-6	CASSYTSNSPLHF	TGTGCCAGTAGTTATACGAGTAATTCACCCCTCCACTTT
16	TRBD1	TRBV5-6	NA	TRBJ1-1	CASSFRTGGMNTEAFF	TGTGCCAGCAGCTTTCGGACAGGGGGCATGAACACTGAAGCTTTCTTT
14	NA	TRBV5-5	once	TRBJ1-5	CASSWATEATAQHF	TGTGCCAGCAGCTGGGCGACGGAGGCAACGGCCCAGCATTTT
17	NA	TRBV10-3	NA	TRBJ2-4	CAISETQAGGAKNIQYF	TGTGCCATCAGCGAAACCCAGGCAGGGGGGGCCAAAAACATTCAGTACTTC
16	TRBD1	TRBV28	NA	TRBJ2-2	CASRSAGGLNTGELFF	TGTGCCAGCAGATCCGCAGGGGGCCTGAACACCGGGGAGCTGTTTTTT
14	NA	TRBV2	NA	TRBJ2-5	CASIATVMQETQYF	TGTGCCAGCATAGCGACCGTTATGCAAGAGACCCAGTACTTC
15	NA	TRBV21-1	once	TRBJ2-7	CASSGQGSGSYEQYF	TGTGCCAGCAGCGGTCAGGGGTCGGGCTCCTACGAGCAGTACTTC
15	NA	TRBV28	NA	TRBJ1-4	CASSSPTALNEKLFF	TGTGCCAGCAGTTCCCCGACAGCCTTGAATGAAAAACTGTTTTTT
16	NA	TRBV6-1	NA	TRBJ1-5	CASSEAAPGGNQPQHF	TGTGCCAGCAGTGAAGCGGCGCCAGGGGGCAATCAGCCCCAGCATTTT
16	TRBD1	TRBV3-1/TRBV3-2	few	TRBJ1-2	CASSHGMDRGGYGYTF	TGTGCCAGCAGCCACGGGATGGACAGGGGAGGGTATGGCTACACCTTC
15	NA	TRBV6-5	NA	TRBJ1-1	CASSYSATMNTEAFF	TGTGCCAGCAGTTACTCCGCGACTATGAACACTGAAGCTTTCTTT
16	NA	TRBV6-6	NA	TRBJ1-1	CASSYPLGGLDTEAFF	TGTGCCAGCAGTTACCCACTCGGGGGGTTGGACACTGAAGCTTTCTTT
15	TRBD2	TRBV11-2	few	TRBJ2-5	CASGPGLAGGETQYF	TGTGCCAGCGGCCCCGGACTAGCGGGCGGGGAGACCCAGTACTTC
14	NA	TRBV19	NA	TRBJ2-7	CASAQAPGPYEQYF	TGTGCCAGTGCGCAGGCCCCCGGCCCCTACGAGCAGTACTTC
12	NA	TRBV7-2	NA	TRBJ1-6	CASSSPNSPLHF	TGTGCCAGCAGCTCCCCAAATTCACCCCTCCACTTT
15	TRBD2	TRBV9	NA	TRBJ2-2	CASSRSGTGTGELFF	TGTGCCAGCAGCCGTAGCGGGACGGGCACCGGGGAGCTGTTTTTT
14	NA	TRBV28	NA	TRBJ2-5	CASTPGGGRETQYF	TGTGCCAGCACCCCTGGGGGGGGGCGAGAGACCCAGTACTTC
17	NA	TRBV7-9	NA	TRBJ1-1	CASSLVDGSSSNTEAFF	TGTGCCAGCAGCTTAGTTGATGGGAGTTCGTCGAACACTGAAGCTTTCTTT
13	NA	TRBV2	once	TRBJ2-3	CASRGRRGDTQYF	TGTGCCAGTAGGGGAAGGAGGGGAGATACGCAGTATTTT
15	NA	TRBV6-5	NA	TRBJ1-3	CASSLAFTSGNTIYF	TGTGCCAGCAGTTTGGCCTTTACCTCTGGAAACACCATATATTTT
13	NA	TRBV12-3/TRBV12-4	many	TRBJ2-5	CASTQGVQETQYF	TGTGCCAGCACCCAGGGTGTCCAAGAGACCCAGTACTTC
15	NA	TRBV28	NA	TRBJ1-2	CASSLVDPRSYGYTF	TGTGCCAGCAGTCTAGTTGATCCAAGGAGCTATGGCTACACCTTC